This record concerns one T cell receptor (beta chain) sequence. How the authors handled the data: Reference gene primer amplification gave nucleated cell count estimates. This table comes from immunoSEQ multiplex PCR, and its TCRdb copy is limited to in-frame clones, with some not included. That table gives V, J and clone size, and the DNA gave D and trimming. The sample has approximately 97,000 clones, about 85% seen once. This entry belongs to a study of blood T cell repertoires in COVID-19. Germline loops: CDR1 SGHNT, CDR2 YENEEA. This CDR3 is 12 amino acids long. Trimming removed 0 bases at V and 7 bases at J, with 4 bases between.

The specimen sequenced was peripheral blood. J is TRBJ2-1 and V is TRBV11-3; D gene unclear. This receptor was taken from a human donor in a cohort sampled during active COVID-19. The CDR3 spells CASSLDRNEQFF. The CDR3 bases are TGTGCCAGCAGCTTAGATCGGAATGAGCAGTTCTTC.